The T cell receptor (beta chain) under discussion was sequenced for a study of T cells in Graves' hyperthyroidism and ophthalmopathy. Overall study results and limits: It was a median around seven months before onset that the model predicted ophthalmopathy.

Of note for this clonotype: The target antigen is unknown.

Amplified TCR beta CDR3 regions came from RNA transcripts. A first-round RT-PCR of the TCR CDR3 used the HTBI primer set. Via MiXCR, TCRdb re-called the multiplex PCR reads, giving one row per CDR3 protein. The sample lists fewer than 450,000 distinct CDR3 sequences; over 12% were seen once. The CDR3 has 16 residues. Germline V gene lookup returns CDR1 DFQATT and CDR2 SNEGSKA (reference sequence). Trimming removed 3 bases from V and 2 bases from J; junction bases left unmatched: 5. In making diagnoses, clinical symptoms, serum thyroxine and TRAb, thyroid ultrasound and orbital computed tomography were all used.

This receptor was identified in a man between 45 and 60 years old with Graves' ophthalmopathy. The source material was blood. The chain joins TRBV20-1 to TRBJ2-6; 9 nucleotides agree with TRBD1. Here the CDR3 reads CSARAQGAAGANVLTF. Here the CDR3 DNA reads TGCAGTGCTAGGGCACAGGGGGCTGCTGGGGCCAACGTCCTGACTTTC.